By proportion, the clone carrying this T cell receptor beta chain is medium-sized. The antigen is undetermined. This sample is drawn from a study of neurological immune-mediated disorders. The study, taken as a whole, reports: No link was found between any clinical or MRI feature and the multiple sclerosis repertoire cluster.

In germline, CDR1 is MRHNA, CDR2 SNTAGT. There are 14 residues in the CDR3. Trimming removed 4 bases from V and 5 bases from J, with 12 bases in between. The cDNA was synthesized by 5'RACE incorporating 10-nucleotide random UMIs. TCRdb called the 5' RACE reads again in MiXCR, with one record for every CDR3 protein. In the table there are 10,000 to 12,000 distinct CDR3 sequences, around 21% of which are singletons. The sorted libraries started from 850,000 to 1,000,000 CD4+ or CD8+ T cells. The chain couples TRBV6-4 to TRBJ2-1, with D perhaps TRBD1 or TRBD2 (5 bases each). This receptor was identified in a middle-aged woman with multiple sclerosis. Sequences were obtained from CD8+ T cells from blood. As DNA, the CDR3 is TGTGCCAGCAGTGTGGACTTGGGGCACAATGAGCAGTTCTTC. It yields the protein CASSVDLGHNEQFF.